These T cell receptor beta chains were read from a single sample in a study of T cells after somatic rescue of genetic block. Libraries were prepared by immunoSEQ multiplex PCR; TCRdb keeps only in-frame clonotypes and omits some of them. This table has around 67,000 clones, roughly 94% appearing once. Sequencing was done on a sample of peripheral blood mononuclear cells (PBMCs). The receptors here all came from a man aged 35 to 55. The CDR3 runs from the conserved cysteine through the conserved F or W. D genes are given only for firm matches. Clone size, where shown, is once, few, many, or a class for clones that have expanded.

j_call: TRBJ2-4; d_call: -; v_call: TRBV11-2; clone_size: -; cdr3_aa: CASSQRSGPGTKNIQYF
j_call: TRBJ1-4; d_call: -; v_call: TRBV10-3; clone_size: -; cdr3_aa: CAISLANEKLFF
j_call: TRBJ2-5; d_call: -; v_call: TRBV20-1; clone_size: -; cdr3_aa: CSASPWETQYF
j_call: TRBJ2-3; d_call: -; v_call: TRBV7-2; clone_size: -; cdr3_aa: CASSGQRGDTQYF
j_call: TRBJ2-7; d_call: TRBD2; v_call: TRBV6-1; clone_size: -; cdr3_aa: CASGGDYLSYEQYF
j_call: TRBJ2-1; d_call: TRBD1; v_call: TRBV5-4; clone_size: -; cdr3_aa: CASSLQGAGNEQFF
j_call: TRBJ2-7; d_call: TRBD2; v_call: TRBV7-8; clone_size: -; cdr3_aa: CASSFPSEKGLADYEQYF
j_call: TRBJ1-1; d_call: -; v_call: TRBV7-8; clone_size: -; cdr3_aa: CASSPMGASNTEAFF
j_call: TRBJ1-4; d_call: TRBD1; v_call: TRBV6-1; clone_size: -; cdr3_aa: CASVRAGGEKLFF
j_call: TRBJ2-1; d_call: -; v_call: TRBV29-1; clone_size: -; cdr3_aa: CSSLPDGSFGGEQFF
j_call: TRBJ1-2; d_call: -; v_call: TRBV9; clone_size: few; cdr3_aa: CASTPGITLGGYTF
j_call: TRBJ1-4; d_call: -; v_call: TRBV7-9; clone_size: -; cdr3_aa: CASSTGQSDEKLFF
j_call: TRBJ1-2; d_call: -; v_call: TRBV5-1; clone_size: -; cdr3_aa: CASSRDGSPIYGYTF
j_call: TRBJ2-3; d_call: -; v_call: TRBV4-3; clone_size: -; cdr3_aa: CASSQDRRNTQYF
j_call: TRBJ2-3; d_call: -; v_call: TRBV4-1; clone_size: -; cdr3_aa: CASSQEPRKITDTQYF
j_call: TRBJ1-4; d_call: -; v_call: TRBV18; clone_size: -; cdr3_aa: CASSPPARGGEKLFF
j_call: TRBJ1-1; d_call: TRBD1; v_call: TRBV11-3; clone_size: -; cdr3_aa: CASRQGQNTEAFF